The 25 T cell receptor beta chains presented below share a single source sample, sequenced in a study of blood T cell repertoires in COVID-19. Here immunoSEQ multiplex PCR was the method, and the copy in TCRdb shows in-frame clones only, minus some. Of about 25,000 clones detected, 81% appear once; the ten largest clones hold over 6.5%. The sequenced material came from peripheral blood. All receptors come from a man between 65 and 80 years old with acute or convalescent COVID-19.

The chain is built from TRBV7-9 and TRBJ2-7, with D possibly TRBD2 on 5 matching bases. Trimming took off 3 bases at V and 4 bases at J, with 13 bases between the two ends. The CDR3 is 14 residues long. Germline V gives CDR1 SEHNR, CDR2 FQNEAQ (reference sequence). The CDR3 spells CASSLFSGEYEQYF. The CDR3 DNA reads as TGTGCCAGCAGCTTGTTTTCCGGGGAATACGAGCAGTACTTC.

The chain employs TRBV7-6 and TRBJ1-6; possible D gene TRBD1, 6 bases. The V end was cut by 3 bases, the J end by 7 bases, with 10 bases between. The CDR3 totals 14 residues. Per germline, CDR1 SGHVS and CDR2 FNYEAQ. The CDR3 DNA reads TGTGCCAGCAGCTTCCCAGGGGAAAATTCACCCCTCCACTTT. It is translated as CASSFPGENSPLHF.

The chain has TRBV7-2 and TRBJ2-1; D is possibly TRBD2 (6 bases). This CDR3 contains 14 residues. The V and J ends lost 5 bases and 8 bases respectively, with 16 bases between them. In germline, CDR1 is SGHTA, CDR2 FQGNSA. The CDR3 DNA is TGTGCCAGCAGCCGCCAAAGGACTAACTATGAGCAGTTCTTC. Its translation is CASSRQRTNYEQFF.

The rearrangement uses TRBV7-2 and TRBJ2-5; 11 nucleotides align to TRBD2. With 1 base clipped from V and 5 bases from J, the junction kept 6 bases outside the gene matches. This CDR3 is 16 amino acids long. CDR1 SGHTA and CDR2 FQGNSA come from the germline V gene. This CDR3 reads CASSLDIAGGRETQYF. CDR3 sequence (DNA): TGTGCCAGCAGCTTAGATATAGCGGGGGGGCGTGAGACCCAGTACTTC.

The rearrangement uses TRBV7-9 and TRBJ2-7; TRBD2 aligns across 12 bases. This CDR3 is built from 18 residues. Trimming removed 5 bases from V and 0 bases from J; junction bases left unmatched: 11. Germline CDR1 reads SEHNR; CDR2 reads FQNEAQ (reference sequence). The CDR3 nucleotides are TGTGCCAGCAGCGCCCAACCGGGACTAGCGGGTAGCTCCTACGAGCAGTACTTC. Translation gives CASSAQPGLAGSSYEQYF.

The count of this clone is one. The J gene is TRBJ2-5, the V gene TRBV6-5, with TRBD1 matching 7 bases. The CDR3 sequence is 14 residues long. Germline CDR1 reads MNHEY; CDR2 reads SVGAGI. The J segment lost 5 bases and the V segment lost 4 bases, leaving 7 bases of the junction unmatched. The CDR3: CASSSLQGWETQYF. The CDR3 bases are TGTGCCAGCAGTTCGTTACAGGGGTGGGAGACCCAGTACTTC.

V is TRBV27 and J is TRBJ2-7; a possible D gene is TRBD1 (5 bases). Germline V gene sequence: CDR1 MNHEY, CDR2 SMNVEV (reference sequence). CDR3 length equals 14 residues. V lost 2 bases to trimming and J lost 1 base, with 9 bases between them. The CDR3 DNA is TGTGCCAGCAGTTTACTGCAGGGATCCTACGAGCAGTACTTC. Its translation is CASSLLQGSYEQYF.

This clone was detected a few times. This rearrangement joins TRBV5-1 to TRBJ1-4; no definite D call. Germline V gene lookup returns CDR1 SGHRS and CDR2 YFSETQ. The CDR3 length is 15 residues. The V and J ends lost 4 bases and 0 bases respectively, with 10 bases between them. The CDR3 loop reads CASSPGSATNEKLFF. CDR3 in DNA: TGCGCCAGCAGCCCGGGGAGTGCAACTAATGAAAAACTGTTTTTT. The variable domain in full, completed from reference TRBV5-1 and TRBJ1-4, reads KAGVTQTPRYLIKTRGQQVTLSCSPISGHRSVSWYQQTPGQGLQFLFEYFSETQRNKGNFPGRFSGRQFSNSRSEMNVSTLELGDSALYLCASSPGSATNEKLFFGSGTQLSVL.

This sequence joins TRBV21-1 and TRBJ1-5. TRBV21-1 is flagged as a pseudogene. The CDR3 consists of 16 residues. In DNA form, the CDR3 reads TGTGCCAGCAGCACCACAGGGAAGCGGGACAATCAGCCCCAGCATTTT. It encodes CASSTTGKRDNQPQHF.

This rearrangement joins TRBV11-3 to TRBJ2-1; 7 positions agree with TRBD1. V shed 3 bases, J shed 4 bases, and the junction held 6 bases outside the gene matches. From germline, CDR1 is SGHNT and CDR2 YENEEA. The CDR3 is made up of 15 amino acids. The CDR3: CASSFGTASYNEQFF. The CDR3 coding sequence is TGTGCCAGCAGCTTCGGGACAGCTTCATACAATGAGCAGTTCTTC.

Turning to this clone: An end of the junction does not agree with germline; a read error may underlie this. This chain connects TRBV7-7 to TRBJ1-4, with D perhaps TRBD1 (5 bases). The CDR3 extends over 15 amino acids. CDR1 and CDR2 from the germline V gene are SSHAT and FNYEAQ (reference sequence). The CDR3 bases are TGTGCTAGCAGCTTAGGAAGGGGCCGTAATGAAAAACTGTTTTTT. Translated, it gives CASSLGRGRNEKLFF.

V usage is TRBV24-1 and J usage is TRBJ1-4; D is possibly TRBD1 (5 bases). Germline V gene data show CDR1 as KGHDR and CDR2 as SFDVKD. With 3 bases removed from V and 7 bases from J, the gap between germline ends came to 17 bases. The CDR3 is 16 residues long. CDR3 sequence (DNA): TGTGCCACCAGTGATGCGGGGGAGGGCAACCCTGAAAAACTGTTTTTT. Encoded protein: CATSDAGEGNPEKLFF.

The chain employs TRBV13 and TRBJ2-3; 9 nucleotides agree with TRBD2. V dropped 5 bases and J dropped 2; count of bases not matched to a gene: 20. The germline CDR1 and CDR2 sequences are PRHDT and FYEKMQ (reference sequence). The CDR3 has 20 amino acids. CDR3 sequence reads: CASSLRVAGEFSPVTDTQYF. The CDR3 region has the DNA TGTGCCAGCAGCCTCCGAGTAGCGGGAGAGTTTTCCCCTGTCACAGATACGCAGTATTTT.

V and J are TRBV15 and TRBJ2-3; 8 bases fit TRBD2. Unmatched junction bases numbered 10, after V lost 5 bases and J lost 3 bases. CDR1 and CDR2 from the germline V gene are LNHNV and YYDKDF (reference sequence). The CDR3 is 16 amino acids. The chain's CDR3 is CATSVRVQRETDTQYF. For the CDR3, the DNA is TGTGCCACCAGCGTGAGGGTTCAGCGGGAGACAGATACGCAGTATTTT.

This clone occurred once. V gene TRBV11-2 combines with J gene TRBJ2-1; D may be TRBD2 (5 bases). Trimming left V 5 bases short and J 10 bases short, with 21 bases between. Germline V gene data show CDR1 as SGHAT and CDR2 as FQNNGV. The CDR3 loop spans 15 amino acids. The CDR3 region is CASSRGPGRLGEQFF. DNA for the CDR3: TGTGCCAGCAGCCGAGGGCCAGGACGATTGGGCGAGCAGTTCTTC. The full variable domain, completed using reference TRBV11-2 and TRBJ2-1, is EAGVAQSPRYKIIEKRQSVAFWCNPISGHATLYWYQQILGQGPKLLIQFQNNGVVDDSQLPKDRFSAERLKGVDSTLKIQPAKLEDSAVYLCASSRGPGRLGEQFFGPGTRLTVL.

Concerning this clone itself: The identical CDR3 is also encoded by other nucleotide sequences in the sample. The chain couples TRBV19 to TRBJ2-2; 9 positions agree with TRBD2. The V gene end was trimmed by 6 bases and the J gene end by 6 bases; junction bases not matched to a gene: 8. This CDR3 is 15 amino acids long. Germline V CDR1 and CDR2: LNHDA, SQIVND (reference sequence). CDR3 DNA sequence: TGTGCCAGTAGCCTGGGACTAGCCGAAGCCGGGGAGCTGTTTTTT. Encoded protein: CASSLGLAEAGELFF.

The gene calls are TRBV5-1 and TRBJ1-4; 9 bases map to TRBD1. Germline V gene lookup returns CDR1 SGHRS and CDR2 YFSETQ. This CDR3 comprises 16 residues. The trim removed 3 bases at V and 0 bases at J, leaving 3 bases unmatched. CDR3: CASSSGQGATNEKLFF. The CDR3 DNA follows: TGCGCCAGCAGCTCGGGACAGGGAGCAACTAATGAAAAACTGTTTTTT.

The chain combines TRBV21-1 with TRBJ2-1; TRBD2 is the table's D call and was not checked against the DNA. TRBV21-1 is assigned pseudogene status. This CDR3 has 17 residues. The CDR3 spells CACSLAGDRRLRNEQFF. CDR3 coding DNA: TGTGCCTGCTCCTTAGCGGGGGATCGGAGGTTACGCAATGAGCAGTTCTTC.

The rearrangement joins TRBV6-5 to TRBJ2-2, with 9 bases fitting TRBD2. V shed 0 bases, J shed 4 bases, and the junction held 0 bases outside the gene matches. The germline V gene has CDR1 MNHEY and CDR2 SVGAGI. CDR3 length: 15 residues. The DNA for the CDR3 is TGTGCCAGCAGTTACTCGCGGGAGGGCACCGGGGAGCTGTTTTTT. As protein: CASSYSREGTGELFF.

The rearrangement links TRBV5-1 to TRBJ1-1; D not certain. Per the germline V gene, CDR1 is SGHRS and CDR2 is YFSETQ. V was pared by 1 base and J by 5 bases, with 15 bases between. This CDR3 contains 15 residues. The CDR3 nucleotides are TGCGCCAGCAGCTTGCGTCCGGGAGAAGGGACTGAAGCTTTCTTT. Its translation is CASSLRPGEGTEAFF.

This chain connects TRBV9 to TRBJ2-4; maybe TRBD1 (5 bases). This CDR3 has 14 residues. Germline loops: CDR1 SGDLS, CDR2 YYNGEE. Between the trimmed V and J ends, which lost 0 bases and 7 bases, there was a span of 11 bases. CDR3 loop: CASSVGAGINIQYF. As DNA, the CDR3 is TGTGCCAGCAGCGTAGGGGCAGGGATCAACATTCAGTACTTC. Looking up the rest from reference TRBV9 and TRBJ2-4 gives the full variable domain: DSGVTQTPKHLITATGQRVTLRCSPRSGDLSVYWYQQSLDQGLQFLIQYYNGEERAKGNILERFSAQQFPDLHSELNLSSLELGDSALYFCASSVGAGINIQYFGAGTRLSVL.

The chain recombines TRBV7-2 with TRBJ1-1; D is possibly TRBD1 (5 bases). Germline V gene data show CDR1 as SGHTA and CDR2 as FQGNSA. V was shortened by 8 bases and J by 1 base, with 11 bases between the two germline ends. The CDR3 contains 13 residues. CDR3 protein: CASQGHRNTEAFF. The CDR3 DNA follows: TGTGCCAGCCAAGGACATAGGAACACTGAAGCTTTCTTT.

The DNA for the CDR3 is TGTGCCAGCAGTTCTTGGACAGCTATTTCCTACAATGAGCAGTTCTTC. Translating it yields CASSSWTAISYNEQFF. The V and J genes are TRBV6-2 or TRBV6-3 and TRBJ2-1, with TRBD1 as a possible D gene (6 bases). The ends were cut back, 4 bases at V and 1 base at J, with 14 bases in the middle. Germline CDR1 is MNHEY and CDR2 is SVGEGT. There are 16 residues in the CDR3.

The V and J genes are TRBV9 and TRBJ2-5; 13 bases are a match to TRBD2. There are 16 residues in the CDR3. Germline trimming cut 3 bases from V and 4 bases from J; bases unmatched to any gene: 6. Germline V gene sequence: CDR1 SGDLS, CDR2 YYNGEE. The CDR3 is CASSGLAGGLGETQYF. The CDR3 DNA is TGTGCCAGCAGCGGACTAGCGGGGGGTCTTGGAGAGACCCAGTACTTC.

The chain recombines TRBV6-5 with TRBJ2-7; TRBD1 agrees at 9 bases. Germline CDR1 reads MNHEY; CDR2 reads SVGAGI. V shed 9 bases and J 2 bases; nucleotides not matched to a gene: 5. The CDR3 covers 13 residues. The CDR3, as DNA: TGTGCCAGTACAGGGGGCCGGACCTACGAGCAGTACTTC. Its protein product is CASTGGRTYEQYF.